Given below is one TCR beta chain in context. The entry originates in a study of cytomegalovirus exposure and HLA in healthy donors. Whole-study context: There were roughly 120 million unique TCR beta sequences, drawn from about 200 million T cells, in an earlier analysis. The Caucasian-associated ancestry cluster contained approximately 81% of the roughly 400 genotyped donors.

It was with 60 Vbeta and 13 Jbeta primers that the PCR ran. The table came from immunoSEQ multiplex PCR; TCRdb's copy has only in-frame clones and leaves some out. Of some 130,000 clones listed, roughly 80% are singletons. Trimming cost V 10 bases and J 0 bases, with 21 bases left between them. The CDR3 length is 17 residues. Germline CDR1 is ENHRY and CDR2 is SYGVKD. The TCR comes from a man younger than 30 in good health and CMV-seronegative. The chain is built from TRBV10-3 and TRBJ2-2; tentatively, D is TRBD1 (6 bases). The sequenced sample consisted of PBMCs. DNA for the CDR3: TGTGCCACCGCCCGTTGGACAGAAGGACCGAACACCGGGGAGCTGTTTTTT. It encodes CATARWTEGPNTGELFF.